These 32 T cell receptor beta chains were all obtained from the same sample, sequenced in a study of blood T cell repertoires in COVID-19. Clones were read by immunoSEQ multiplex PCR, and TCRdb kept only the in-frame ones, dropping some. The sample carries about 240,000 clones, roughly 89% recorded once. Sequences were obtained from PBMCs or T cells enriched from blood (not recorded which). These receptors all stem from a man in his forties or fifties who had recovered from COVID-19.

The chain couples TRBV4-3 to TRBJ2-3; TRBD2 matches 13 bases. The CDR3 runs 18 residues. CDR1 and CDR2 from the germline V gene are LGHNA and YSLEER. The V and J ends lost 4 bases and 2 bases, in that order; junction bases with no gene match: 9. The CDR3 here is CASSLSTSGRADTDTQYF. The CDR3 DNA follows: TGCGCCAGCAGCCTCTCCACTAGCGGGAGGGCCGACACAGATACGCAGTATTTT.

In this sample, this clone turned up once. This rearrangement joins TRBV7-3 to TRBJ2-1; 8 bases align to TRBD1. Trimming removed 3 bases from V and 1 base from J; junction bases left unmatched: 8. This CDR3 comprises 17 residues. Germline V gene sequence: CDR1 SGHTA, CDR2 FQGTGA. The CDR3 DNA sequence: TGTGCCAGCAGCTTTAGGCAGGGGGCTGGGTCCTACAATGAGCAGTTCTTC. This translates into CASSFRQGAGSYNEQFF. Variable domain in full (rest from reference TRBV7-3 and TRBJ2-1): GAGVSQTPSNKVTEKGKYVELRCDPISGHTALYWYRQSLGQGPEFLIYFQGTGAADDSGLPNDRFFAVRPEGSVSTLKIQRTERGDSAVYLCASSFRQGAGSYNEQFFGPGTRLTVL.

In regard to this clone: The same CDR3 can be traced to other DNA sequences in this sample. This rearrangement joins TRBV20-1 to TRBJ2-5; D gene uncertain. Trimming removed 2 bases at V and 5 bases at J, with 3 bases between. Germline V gene data show CDR1 as DFQATT and CDR2 as SNEGSKA (reference sequence). The CDR3 covers 10 residues. As DNA, the CDR3 is TGCAGTGCTAGACGGGAGACCCAGTACTTC. Its translation is CSARRETQYF.

In this sample, this clone turned up once. V usage is TRBV6-2 or TRBV6-3 and J usage is TRBJ2-7; 16 bases fit TRBD2. Germline V CDR1 and CDR2: MNHEY, SVGEGT. The junction had 13 bases not matched to a gene; V was cut back by 5 bases and J by 3 bases. CDR3 length: 19 residues. Here the CDR3 reads CASSGPPGLAGGPIYEQYF. In DNA form, the CDR3 reads TGTGCCAGCAGTGGGCCTCCGGGACTAGCGGGAGGGCCTATCTACGAGCAGTACTTC.

This clone was observed at least ten times. This rearrangement joins TRBV10-3 to TRBJ2-7, with 9 nucleotides matching TRBD2. Trimming cost V 2 bases and J 4 bases; bases outside gene matches: 6. Germline CDR1 reads ENHRY; CDR2 reads SYGVKD. The CDR3 contains 15 residues. In DNA, the CDR3 is TGTGCCATCAGTGAGGCAGTAGCGGGAGTGTACGAGCAGTACTTC. Translated, it gives CAISEAVAGVYEQYF.

The chain uses TRBV5-6 and TRBJ1-6, with TRBD1 identical over 7 bases. J gave up 6 bases and V 2 bases, and 2 bases lay outside the gene matches. The CDR3 consists of 14 residues. Germline V gives CDR1 SGHDT, CDR2 YYEEEE. The CDR3: CASSFRQGNSPLHF. DNA for the CDR3: TGTGCCAGCAGCTTTAGACAGGGTAATTCACCCCTCCACTTT.

The CDR3 protein is CASSSRQGRNSPLHF. The DNA of the CDR3 is TGTGCCAGCAGTTCACGACAGGGTCGAAATTCACCCCTCCACTTT. The chain uses TRBV28 and TRBJ1-6; 7 nucleotides align to TRBD1. The ends lost 4 bases at V and 7 bases at J; junction bases unmatched: 7. Germline V gene sequence: CDR1 MDHEN, CDR2 SYDVKM. The CDR3 extends over 15 amino acids.

The rearrangement links TRBV19 to TRBJ1-6, with 7 nucleotides matching TRBD1. From germline, CDR1 is LNHDA and CDR2 SQIVND (reference sequence). The ends lost 0 bases at V and 0 bases at J; junction bases unmatched: 5. The CDR3 length is 18 residues. CDR3 bases: TGTGCCAGTAGTATAGAAGGACAGGCGAGCTCCTATAATTCACCCCTCCACTTT. Protein: CASSIEGQASSYNSPLHF.

J is TRBJ2-7 and V is TRBV19; TRBD1 matches 8 bases. The CDR3 is made up of 14 amino acids. Trimming removed 5 bases from V and 2 bases from J; junction bases left unmatched: 5. Germline V gives CDR1 LNHDA, CDR2 SQIVND (reference sequence). This CDR3 is CASSPGQGAYEQYF. The DNA for the CDR3 is TGTGCCAGTAGTCCAGGACAGGGCGCCTACGAGCAGTACTTC.

The genes are TRBV7-3 and TRBJ1-1; D unclear. This CDR3 has 13 amino acids. Trimming took 2 bases from V and 2 from J, leaving 6 bases between them. The germline V gene has CDR1 SGHTA and CDR2 FQGTGA. The CDR3 DNA is TGTGCCAGCAGCTTATATTCCAACACTGAAGCTTTCTTT. Translated: CASSLYSNTEAFF.

This clone was detected once. The rearrangement uses TRBV11-3 and TRBJ2-2; the D gene is possibly TRBD2 (6 bases). This CDR3 has 16 amino acids. The V end lost 1 base, the J end lost 6 bases, and 15 bases lay between the germline ends. Germline CDR1 is SGHNT and CDR2 is YENEEA. CDR3 nucleotide sequence: TGTGCCAGCAGCTTAGTCTCCCAAAGGGAGGCCGGGGAGCTGTTTTTT. Residues: CASSLVSQREAGELFF.

The V gene is TRBV30, the J gene TRBJ1-5, with 9 bases aligning to TRBD1. Trimming at V came to 1 base and at J to 5 bases, leaving 6 bases not matched to a gene. CDR1 and CDR2 (germline): GTSNPN, SVGIG (reference sequence). The CDR3 is made up of 15 amino acids. CDR3 residues: CAWSALGQGYQPQHF. As DNA, the CDR3 is TGTGCCTGGAGTGCCCTAGGACAGGGGTATCAGCCCCAGCATTTT.

The chain couples TRBV27 to TRBJ1-6, with D maybe TRBD1 (5 bases). Trimming cost V 2 bases and J 5 bases, with 13 bases left between them. From germline, CDR1 is MNHEY and CDR2 SMNVEV (reference sequence). The CDR3 length is 16 residues. DNA for the CDR3: TGTGCCAGCAGTTTAAAGGGGTCCGACGATAATTCACCCCTCCACTTT. This translates into CASSLKGSDDNSPLHF.

This clone was seen more than once but under ten times. The rearrangement joins TRBV19 to TRBJ1-4, with 7 nucleotides matching TRBD1. Germline V gene lookup returns CDR1 LNHDA and CDR2 SQIVND (reference sequence). This CDR3 has 14 amino acids. V lost 8 bases and J lost 8; bases outside the gene matches: 11. The chain's CDR3 is CASLSRGRGEKLFF. In DNA, the CDR3 is TGTGCCAGTCTCAGTAGGGGGCGCGGAGAAAAACTGTTTTTT.

The chain couples TRBV7-2 to TRBJ2-4, with D tentatively TRBD2 (5 bases). V lost 1 base, J lost 0 bases, and 13 bases lay in between. Looked up from germline, CDR1 is SGHTA and CDR2 is FQGNSA. This CDR3 contains 17 residues. CDR3 nucleotide sequence: TGTGCCAGCAGCTTAGAGTCTAGCAGAGTAGCCAAAAACATTCAGTACTTC. This translates into CASSLESSRVAKNIQYF.

V and J are TRBV12-3 or TRBV12-4 and TRBJ1-5; D not resolved. V lost 2 bases and J 6 bases, leaving 8 bases between the germline ends. There are 13 residues in the CDR3. The CDR3 loop is CASSLSRSQPQHF. DNA for the CDR3: TGTGCCAGCAGTTTAAGTAGGAGTCAGCCCCAGCATTTT.

V gene TRBV7-6 combines with J gene TRBJ2-3, with 14 positions matching TRBD2. CDR1 is SGHVS, CDR2 FNYEAQ, per germline. There are 16 residues in the CDR3. Trimming cost V 4 bases and J 6 bases; bases outside gene matches: 6. CDR3: CASSSRTSGRPDTQYF. As DNA, the CDR3 is TGTGCCAGCAGCTCAAGGACTAGCGGGAGGCCGGATACGCAGTATTTT.

The chain combines TRBV9 with TRBJ2-5; 9 bases align to TRBD1. V was pared by 4 bases and J by 2 bases, with 9 bases of the junction left unmatched. Germline V lookup: CDR1 SGDLS, CDR2 YYNGEE. The length of the CDR3 is 16 residues. Written as DNA, the CDR3 is TGTGCCAGCAGCCCTATTGGACAGGGGTTTCAAGAGACCCAGTACTTC. Encoded protein: CASSPIGQGFQETQYF.

Only one count was recorded for this clone. V is TRBV21-1 and J is TRBJ2-7; the table's D gene call, TRBD1, was not cross checked with the DNA. TRBV21-1 is listed as a pseudogene. This CDR3 is built from 16 residues. Here the CDR3 reads CASSGPGQSHTYEQYF. The CDR3 nucleotides read TGTGCCAGCAGCGGCCCGGGACAGTCTCATACCTACGAGCAGTACTTC.

V is TRBV6-5 and J is TRBJ2-3; 8 bases map to TRBD2. The V and J ends lost 3 bases and 4 bases, in that order; junction bases with no gene match: 9. The CDR3 contains 16 residues. Germline V CDR1 and CDR2: MNHEY, SVGAGI. The CDR3 sequence: CASSYREPGGPDTQYF. DNA of the CDR3: TGTGCCAGCAGTTATCGGGAGCCGGGAGGGCCAGATACGCAGTATTTT.

The chain has TRBV7-3 and TRBJ2-1, with 7 bases matching TRBD2. Looked up from germline, CDR1 is SGHTA and CDR2 is FQGTGA. CDR3 length equals 15 residues. Trimming cost V 3 bases and J 6 bases; bases outside gene matches: 8. CDR3 loop: CASSLRRGNSNEQFF. CDR3 DNA: TGTGCCAGCAGCTTGAGGCGGGGGAACAGCAATGAGCAGTTCTTC.

This chain joins TRBV11-3 and TRBJ2-1, with 9 bases fitting TRBD1. CDR3 length equals 15 residues. The germline gives CDR1 SGHNT, CDR2 YENEEA. V lost 5 bases, J lost 4 bases, and 6 bases stayed unmatched. CDR3 nucleotides: TGTGCCAGCAGCCCGGGACAGGGTCGTTACAATGAGCAGTTCTTC. The encoded protein is CASSPGQGRYNEQFF.

This chain uses TRBV10-3 with TRBJ2-7; TRBD2 matches at 10 bases. Trimming cost V 2 bases and J 6 bases; bases outside gene matches: 7. Germline-derived CDR1 and CDR2 are ENHRY and SYGVKD. The CDR3 runs to 15 residues. The CDR3 reads CAISEGASGSLEQYF. CDR3 nucleotide sequence: TGTGCCATCAGTGAGGGGGCTAGCGGGAGCCTCGAGCAGTACTTC.

V gene TRBV19 combines with J gene TRBJ1-4, with a possible D match to TRBD1 (6 bases). CDR1 is LNHDA and CDR2 is SQIVND in the germline V gene (reference sequence). The CDR3 is 15 amino acids. Trimming pared 3 bases from V and 8 bases from J, leaving 16 bases between. The CDR3 here is CASSIKDRTVEKLFF. DNA of the CDR3: TGTGCCAGTAGTATCAAAGACAGGACGGTGGAAAAACTGTTTTTT.

The chain links TRBV18 to TRBJ2-2; possible D gene TRBD2, 6 bases. This CDR3 region has 13 residues. Germline-derived CDR1 and CDR2 are KGHSH and LQKENI. Trimming removed 5 bases from V and 6 bases from J, with 10 bases in between. This chain's CDR3 is CASSEASAGELFF. The DNA for the CDR3 is TGTGCCAGCTCAGAAGCTAGCGCCGGGGAGCTGTTTTTT. Looking up the rest from reference TRBV18 and TRBJ2-2 gives the full variable domain: NAGVMQNPRHLVRRRGQEARLRCSPMKGHSHVYWYRQLPEEGLKFMVYLQKENIIDESGMPKERFSAEFPKEGPSILRIQQVVRGDSAAYFCASSEASAGELFFGEGSRLTVL.

As regards this clone: Different DNA sequences within this sample yield the same CDR3. CDR3 residues: CASSADRGETQYF. In nucleotides, the CDR3 is TGTGCCAGCTCCGCCGACAGGGGGGAGACCCAGTACTTC. V and J are TRBV18 and TRBJ2-5, with 9 bases identical to TRBD1. CDR3 length: 13 residues. The germline V gene has CDR1 KGHSH and CDR2 LQKENI. V was pared by 6 bases and J by 5 bases, with 4 bases of the junction left unmatched.

J is TRBJ2-1 and V is TRBV7-2; the match to TRBD1 covers 8 bases. The CDR3 is made up of 15 amino acids. V was clipped by 8 bases and J by 5 bases; unmatched bases: 11. CDR1 and CDR2 from the germline V gene are SGHTA and FQGNSA. The CDR3 loop is CASFLDRAQNNEQFF. As DNA, the CDR3 is TGTGCCAGCTTCCTGGACAGGGCCCAGAACAATGAGCAGTTCTTC.

The chain combines TRBV7-6 with TRBJ2-6, with no clear D. Looked up from germline, CDR1 is SGHVS and CDR2 is FNYEAQ. V was cut by 1 base and J by 2 bases, with 15 bases left in between. CDR3 size: 18 residues. The CDR3: CASSLVPAYEAGANVLTF. The CDR3 nucleotides are TGTGCCAGCAGCTTAGTCCCAGCGTACGAGGCTGGGGCCAACGTCCTGACTTTC.

The V and J genes are TRBV27 and TRBJ1-5, with 10 positions matching TRBD1. V trimming: 6 bases; J trimming: 0 bases; junction bases outside the gene matches: 17. The CDR3 spans 20 residues. Germline V gene data show CDR1 as MNHEY and CDR2 as SMNVEV (reference sequence). The CDR3 reads CASRSTYRQGAIISNQPQHF. In nucleotides, the CDR3 is TGTGCCAGCAGATCTACCTACCGACAGGGGGCTATAATTAGCAATCAGCCCCAGCATTTT.

This clone occurred once. The V gene is TRBV3-1 (or the pseudogene TRBV3-2), the J gene TRBJ1-5, with D unresolved. CDR3 length: 15 residues. The germline gives CDR1 LGHDT, CDR2 YNNKEL (reference sequence). Trimming left V 3 bases short and J 0 bases short, with 9 bases between. CDR3 nucleotides: TGTGCCAGCAGCCATTCGGGATATAGCAATCAGCCCCAGCATTTT. Its translation is CASSHSGYSNQPQHF.

The chain employs TRBV5-1 and TRBJ2-2; unclear D gene. V dropped 0 bases and J dropped 4 bases, with 10 bases sitting between them. Per the germline V gene, CDR1 is SGHRS and CDR2 is YFSETQ. CDR3 length: 15 residues. The chain's CDR3 is CASSLAPRATGELFF. The CDR3 nucleotides are TGCGCCAGCAGCTTGGCCCCCCGAGCCACCGGGGAGCTGTTTTTT.

V and J are TRBV7-9 and TRBJ2-1, with TRBD1 matching 7 bases. The CDR3 has 15 residues. Germline assignment: CDR1 SEHNR and CDR2 FQNEAQ (reference sequence). The trim removed 4 bases at V and 2 bases at J, leaving 5 bases unmatched. The CDR3 DNA reads TGTGCCAGCAGCTCTCCAGACAGGGCCTACAATGAGCAGTTCTTC. It is translated as CASSSPDRAYNEQFF.